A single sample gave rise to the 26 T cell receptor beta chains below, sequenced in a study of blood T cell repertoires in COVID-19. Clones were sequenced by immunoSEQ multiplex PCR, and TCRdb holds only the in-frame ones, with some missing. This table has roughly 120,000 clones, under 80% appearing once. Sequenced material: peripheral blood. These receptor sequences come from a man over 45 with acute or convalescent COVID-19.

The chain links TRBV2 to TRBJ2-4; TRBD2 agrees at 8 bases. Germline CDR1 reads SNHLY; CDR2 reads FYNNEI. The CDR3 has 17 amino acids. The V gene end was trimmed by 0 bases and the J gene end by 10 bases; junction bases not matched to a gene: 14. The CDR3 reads CASSEARWGEERGIQYF. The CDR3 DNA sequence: TGTGCCAGCAGTGAAGCCCGATGGGGTGAGGAGCGGGGGATTCAGTACTTC.

This chain's CDR3 is CASSAPLERQQNSPLHF. CDR3 bases: TGTGCCAGCAGCGCGCCTTTAGAGAGGCAGCAGAATTCACCCCTCCACTTT. J is TRBJ1-6 and V is TRBV5-6; D unclear. The CDR3 has 17 amino acids. CDR1 and CDR2 from the germline V gene are SGHDT and YYEEEE. V was shortened by 4 bases and J by 7 bases, with 21 bases between the two germline ends.

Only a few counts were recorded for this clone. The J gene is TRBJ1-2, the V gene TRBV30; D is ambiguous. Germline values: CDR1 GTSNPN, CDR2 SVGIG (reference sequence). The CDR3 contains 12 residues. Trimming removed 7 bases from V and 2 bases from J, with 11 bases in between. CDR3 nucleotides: TGTGCCTCCCCCTCGGGGAACTATGGCTACACCTTC. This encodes CASPSGNYGYTF.

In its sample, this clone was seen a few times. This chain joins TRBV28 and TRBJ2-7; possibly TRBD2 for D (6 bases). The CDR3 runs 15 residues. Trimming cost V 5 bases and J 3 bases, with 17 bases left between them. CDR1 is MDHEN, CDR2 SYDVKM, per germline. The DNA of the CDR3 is TGTGCCAGCAGTCCCGCAGGAGGGTTGAACTACGAGCAGTACTTC. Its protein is CASSPAGGLNYEQYF.

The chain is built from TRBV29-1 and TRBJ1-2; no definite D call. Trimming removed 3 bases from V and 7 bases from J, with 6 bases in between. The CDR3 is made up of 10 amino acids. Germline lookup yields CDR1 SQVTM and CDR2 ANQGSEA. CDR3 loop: CSVEVGGYTF. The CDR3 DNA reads TGCAGCGTTGAGGTCGGTGGCTACACCTTC.

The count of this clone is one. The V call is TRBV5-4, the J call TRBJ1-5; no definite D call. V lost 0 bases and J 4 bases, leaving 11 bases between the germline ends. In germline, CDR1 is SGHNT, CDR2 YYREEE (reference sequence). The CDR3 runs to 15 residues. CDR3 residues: CASSLDLGDNQPQHF. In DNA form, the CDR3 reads TGTGCCAGCAGCTTGGACCTGGGAGATAATCAGCCCCAGCATTTT.

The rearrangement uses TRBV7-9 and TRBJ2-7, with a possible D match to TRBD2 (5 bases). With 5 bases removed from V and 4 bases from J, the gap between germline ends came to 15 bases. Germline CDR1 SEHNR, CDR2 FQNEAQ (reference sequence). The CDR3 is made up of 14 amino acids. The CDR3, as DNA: TGTGCCAGCAGCCCCACGGACCGGGATTACGAGCAGTACTTC. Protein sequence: CASSPTDRDYEQYF.

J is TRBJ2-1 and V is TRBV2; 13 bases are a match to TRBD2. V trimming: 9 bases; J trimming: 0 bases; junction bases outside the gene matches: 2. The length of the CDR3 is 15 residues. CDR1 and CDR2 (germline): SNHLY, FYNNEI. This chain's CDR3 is CASWTSGSSYNEQFF. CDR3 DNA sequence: TGTGCCAGTTGGACTAGCGGGAGCTCCTACAATGAGCAGTTCTTC.

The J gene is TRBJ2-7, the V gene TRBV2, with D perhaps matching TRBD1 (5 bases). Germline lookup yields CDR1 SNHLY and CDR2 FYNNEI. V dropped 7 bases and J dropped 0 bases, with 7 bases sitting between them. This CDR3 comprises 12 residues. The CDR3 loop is CASKTVSYEQYF. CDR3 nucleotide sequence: TGTGCCAGCAAGACAGTCTCCTACGAGCAGTACTTC.

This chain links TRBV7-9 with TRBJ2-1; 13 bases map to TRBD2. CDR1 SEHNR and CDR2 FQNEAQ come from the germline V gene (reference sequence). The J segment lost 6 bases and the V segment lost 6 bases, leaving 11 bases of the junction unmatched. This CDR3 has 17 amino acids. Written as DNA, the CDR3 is TGTGCCAGCAGAATCGGGACTAGCGGGAAAGGGGGCAATGAGCAGTTCTTC. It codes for CASRIGTSGKGGNEQFF.

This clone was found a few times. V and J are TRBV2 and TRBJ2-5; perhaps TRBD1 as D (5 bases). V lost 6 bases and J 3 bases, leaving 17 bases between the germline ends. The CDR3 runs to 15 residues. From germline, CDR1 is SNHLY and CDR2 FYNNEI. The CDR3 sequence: CASSLEGVAEETQYF. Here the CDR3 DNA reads TGTGCCAGCAGCTTAGAAGGGGTAGCCGAAGAGACCCAGTACTTC.

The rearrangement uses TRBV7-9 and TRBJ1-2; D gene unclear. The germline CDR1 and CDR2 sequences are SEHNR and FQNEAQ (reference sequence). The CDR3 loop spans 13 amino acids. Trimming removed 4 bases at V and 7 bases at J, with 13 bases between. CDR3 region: CASSSAGRSGYTF. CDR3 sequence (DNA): TGTGCCAGCAGCTCCGCCGGGAGGTCTGGCTACACCTTC.

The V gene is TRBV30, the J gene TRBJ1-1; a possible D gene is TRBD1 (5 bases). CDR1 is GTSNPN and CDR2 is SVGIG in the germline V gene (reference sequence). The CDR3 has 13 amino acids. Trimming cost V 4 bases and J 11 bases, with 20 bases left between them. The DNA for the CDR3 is TGTGCCTGGACTCCCCGGGGGATATCAGAGGCTTTCTTT. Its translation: CAWTPRGISEAFF.

The CDR3 nucleotides read TGTGCTCTACGGACAGGGATGGACACTGAAGCTTTCTTT. Encoded protein: CALRTGMDTEAFF. This chain links TRBV12-5 with TRBJ1-1, with 8 bases identical to TRBD1. CDR1 is LGHNT, CDR2 FRNRAP, per germline. The CDR3 spans 13 residues. The V segment lost 11 bases and the J segment 3 bases; nucleotides outside the gene matches: 8.

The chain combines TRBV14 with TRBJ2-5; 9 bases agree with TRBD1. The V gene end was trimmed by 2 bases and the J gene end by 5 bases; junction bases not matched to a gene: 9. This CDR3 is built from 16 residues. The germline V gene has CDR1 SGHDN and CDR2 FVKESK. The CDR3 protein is CASSQMLQGAGETQYF. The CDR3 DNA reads TGTGCCAGCAGCCAAATGTTACAGGGGGCCGGGGAGACCCAGTACTTC.

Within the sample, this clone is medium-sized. CDR3 bases: TGTGCCAGCAGCCGGGACAGTTATAATTCACCCCTCCACTTT. It yields the protein CASSRDSYNSPLHF. This chain links TRBV7-9 with TRBJ1-6, with 7 bases aligning to TRBD1. Germline-derived CDR1 and CDR2 are SEHNR and FQNEAQ (reference sequence). CDR3 length equals 14 residues. The V segment lost 5 bases and the J segment 4 bases; nucleotides outside the gene matches: 2.

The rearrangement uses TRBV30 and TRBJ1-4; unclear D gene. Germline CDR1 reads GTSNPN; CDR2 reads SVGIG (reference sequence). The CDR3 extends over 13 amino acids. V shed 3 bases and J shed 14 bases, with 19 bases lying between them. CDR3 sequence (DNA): TGTGCCTGGAGCGGGAGTTCACTGGCTGTGCTGTTTTTT. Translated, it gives CAWSGSSLAVLFF. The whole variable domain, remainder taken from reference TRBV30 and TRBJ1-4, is SQTIHQWPATLVQPVGSPLSLECTVEGTSNPNLYWYRQAAGRGLQLLFYSVGIGQISSEVPQNLSASRPQDRQFILSSKKLLLSDSGFYLCAWSGSSLAVLFFGSGTQLSVL.

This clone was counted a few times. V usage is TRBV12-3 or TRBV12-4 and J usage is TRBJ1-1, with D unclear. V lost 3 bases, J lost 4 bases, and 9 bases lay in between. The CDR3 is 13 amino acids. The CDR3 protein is CASSFGEGTEAFF. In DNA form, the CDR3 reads TGTGCCAGCAGTTTTGGGGAGGGCACTGAAGCTTTCTTT.

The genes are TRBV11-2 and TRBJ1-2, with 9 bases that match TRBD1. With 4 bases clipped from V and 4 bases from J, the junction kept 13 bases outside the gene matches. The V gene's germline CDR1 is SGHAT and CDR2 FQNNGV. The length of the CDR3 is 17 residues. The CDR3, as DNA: TGTGCCAGCAGCTCGTTACAGGGGGCCTATAATCTCTATGGCTACACCTTC. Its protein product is CASSSLQGAYNLYGYTF.

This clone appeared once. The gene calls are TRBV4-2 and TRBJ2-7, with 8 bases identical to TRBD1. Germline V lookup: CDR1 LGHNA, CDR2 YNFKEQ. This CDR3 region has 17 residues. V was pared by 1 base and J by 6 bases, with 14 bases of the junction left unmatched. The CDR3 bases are TGTGCCAGCAGCCAAGCGGGGTTGACAGGGGTAATCAGCGAGCAGTACTTC. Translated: CASSQAGLTGVISEQYF.

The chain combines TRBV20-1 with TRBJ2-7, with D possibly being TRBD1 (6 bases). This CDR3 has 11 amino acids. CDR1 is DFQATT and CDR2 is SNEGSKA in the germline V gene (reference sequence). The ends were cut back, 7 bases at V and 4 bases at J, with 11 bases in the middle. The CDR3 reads CSVGQTYEQYF. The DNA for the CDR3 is TGCAGTGTTGGACAGACTTACGAGCAGTACTTC.

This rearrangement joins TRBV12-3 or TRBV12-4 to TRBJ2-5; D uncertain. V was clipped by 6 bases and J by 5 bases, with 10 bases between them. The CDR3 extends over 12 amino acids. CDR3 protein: CASSPLWETQYF. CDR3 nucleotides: TGTGCCAGCAGCCCACTGTGGGAGACCCAGTACTTC.

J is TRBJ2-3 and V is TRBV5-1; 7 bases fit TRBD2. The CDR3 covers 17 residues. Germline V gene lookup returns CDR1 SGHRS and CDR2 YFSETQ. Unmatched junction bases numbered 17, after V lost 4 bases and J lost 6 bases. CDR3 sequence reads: CASSPLRDLAAPDTQYF. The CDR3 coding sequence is TGCGCCAGCAGCCCGCTCAGAGATCTAGCGGCCCCCGATACGCAGTATTTT.

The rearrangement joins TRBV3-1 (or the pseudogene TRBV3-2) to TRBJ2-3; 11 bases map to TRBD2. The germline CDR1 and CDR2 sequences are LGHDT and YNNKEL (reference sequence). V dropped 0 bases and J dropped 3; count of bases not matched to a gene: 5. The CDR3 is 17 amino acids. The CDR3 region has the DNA TGTGCCAGCAGCCAAGATATACTAGCGGGAGTAACAGATACGCAGTATTTT. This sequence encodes CASSQDILAGVTDTQYF.

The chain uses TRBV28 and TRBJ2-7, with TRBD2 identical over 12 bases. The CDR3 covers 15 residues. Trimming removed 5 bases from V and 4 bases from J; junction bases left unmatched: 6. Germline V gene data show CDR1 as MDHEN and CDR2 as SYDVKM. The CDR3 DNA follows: TGTGCCAGCAGTAAGACTAGCGGGAGAAGGTACGAGCAGTACTTC. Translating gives CASSKTSGRRYEQYF.

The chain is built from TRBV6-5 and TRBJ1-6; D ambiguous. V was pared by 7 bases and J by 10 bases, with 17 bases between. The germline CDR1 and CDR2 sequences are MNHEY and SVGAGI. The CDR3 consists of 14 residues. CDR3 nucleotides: TGTGCCAGCAACTCCGGGAGAATGGACTCACCCCTCCACTTT. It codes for CASNSGRMDSPLHF.